This T cell receptor (beta chain) was recovered during a study of shared clonotypes between healthy human individuals. The study's findings and limits: Only blood underwent sampling, and tissue repertoires likely differ.

Evenly divided among several immunoSEQ plates was the genomic DNA of each subset. Assay: immunoSEQ multiplex PCR; the TCRdb copy retains only in-frame clones and omits some. Of under 200,000 clones in the sample, roughly 93% were seen once. Notes on this clone: The antigen is unknown.

The clonotype originates from a woman aged 25 to 45 in good health. The specimen was naive CD4+ T cells sorted from blood. Subset: CD45RA+ positively selected.

The CDR3 DNA is TGCGCCAGCAGACAGGGGGCAGTAGCGGGTTCGCACAATGAGCAGTTCTTC. Translation: CASRQGAVAGSHNEQFF. The chain uses TRBV4-1 and TRBJ2-1, with 9 bases fitting TRBD1. The germline gives CDR1 MGHRA, CDR2 YSYEKL. The CDR3 consists of 17 residues. J lost 5 bases, V lost 6 bases, and 14 bases had no gene match.